This T cell receptor (beta chain) comes out of a study of cytomegalovirus exposure and HLA in healthy donors. Broader study findings: Researchers reported in a later analysis that common viral pathogens appeared linked to several top clusters. Later analysis identified a missense DCLRE1C variant that was linked to TCR beta V- and J-gene trimming.

With 2 bases removed from V and 4 bases from J, the gap between germline ends came to 3 bases. The V gene's germline CDR1 is MNHNY and CDR2 SVGAGI (reference sequence). The CDR3 covers 11 residues. This PCR relied on a set of 60 Vbeta primers and 13 Jbeta primers. Sequenced by immunoSEQ multiplex PCR; TCRdb stores in-frame clones only, minus some. The table includes about 82,000 clones, 60% to 85% detected once. A note on this clone: What it binds is unknown.

The chain employs TRBV6-6 and TRBJ2-7; no firm D call. The origin of this receptor is a male donor in good health and CMV-seropositive. Sequencing input: PBMCs. CDR3 loop: CASSYQYEQYF. The CDR3, as DNA: TGTGCCAGCAGTTACCAGTACGAGCAGTACTTC.